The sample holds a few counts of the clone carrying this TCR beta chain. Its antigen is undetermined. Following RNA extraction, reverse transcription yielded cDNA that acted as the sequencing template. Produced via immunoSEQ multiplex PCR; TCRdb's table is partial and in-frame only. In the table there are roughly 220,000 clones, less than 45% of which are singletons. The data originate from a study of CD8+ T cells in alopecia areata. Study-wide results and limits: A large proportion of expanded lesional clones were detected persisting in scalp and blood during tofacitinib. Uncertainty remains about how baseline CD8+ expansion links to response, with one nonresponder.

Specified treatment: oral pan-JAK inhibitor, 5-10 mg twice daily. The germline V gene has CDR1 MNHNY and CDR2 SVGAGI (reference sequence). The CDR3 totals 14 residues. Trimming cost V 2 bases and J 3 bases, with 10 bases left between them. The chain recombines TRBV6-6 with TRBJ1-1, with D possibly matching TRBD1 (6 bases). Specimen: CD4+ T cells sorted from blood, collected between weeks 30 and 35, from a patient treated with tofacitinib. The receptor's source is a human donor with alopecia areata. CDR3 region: CASSYRGTHTEAFF. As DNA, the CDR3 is TGTGCCAGCAGTTACCGCGGGACACACACTGAAGCTTTCTTT.